What follows are 21 T cell receptor beta chains derived from one specimen sequenced in a study of CD8+CD57+ T cells in acquired aplastic anemia. Patients selected for sequencing had displayed CD8+CD57+ cell expansion by flow cytometry. The study profiled TCR beta VDJ and CDR3 using genomic DNA as template. TCRdb re-analysed the reads in MiXCR, keeping a single row per CDR3 protein. This table has 200,000 to 250,000 distinct CDR3 sequences, around 49% appearing once. The source material was sorted CD4+, CD8+, or CD8+CD57+ T cells (not recorded which) from PBMCs. The source is a human donor with aplastic anemia.

The V and J genes are TRBV11-2 and TRBJ1-4; D is perhaps TRBD1 (5 bases). The CDR3 is 15 amino acids. The germline V gene has CDR1 SGHAT and CDR2 FQNNGV. The V end was cut by 5 bases, the J end by 6 bases, with 16 bases between. The CDR3 DNA is TGTGCCAGCAGCAATAGAGGAGGGGAGTATGAAAAACTGTTTTTT. Encoded protein: CASSNRGGEYEKLFF.

The CDR3, as DNA: TGTGCCAGCAGCCATCCGGGGAATCAGCCCCAGCATTTT. It specifies CASSHPGNQPQHF. This sequence joins TRBV7-6 and TRBJ1-5; D call uncertain. Germline V gene sequence: CDR1 SGHVS, CDR2 FNYEAQ. The V and J ends lost 5 bases and 4 bases respectively, with 9 bases between them. The CDR3 loop spans 13 amino acids.

The chain couples TRBV11-3 to TRBJ1-2; no clear D. CDR3 size: 14 residues. The ends were cut back, 1 base at V and 1 base at J, with 7 bases in the middle. Germline V gene sequence: CDR1 SGHNT, CDR2 YENEEA. The CDR3 coding sequence is TGTGCCAGCAGCTTAGGATCCGGTAACTATGGCTACACCTTC. Protein: CASSLGSGNYGYTF.

This clonotype was seen at least ten times. The chain couples TRBV7-8 to TRBJ2-3; 12 bases are shared with TRBD2. Germline lookup yields CDR1 SGHVS and CDR2 FQNEAQ. The trim removed 3 bases at V and 3 bases at J, leaving 10 bases unmatched. This CDR3 has 18 amino acids. CDR3 sequence: CASSFSSGGAVITDTQYF. In DNA form, the CDR3 reads TGTGCCAGCAGCTTTTCTAGCGGGGGGGCCGTAATAACAGATACGCAGTATTTT.

A note on this clonotype: A read error may explain this, as a much larger clone is one base away. The CDR3 DNA reads as TGCGCCAGCAGCTTGGAGGCTAGCGGGGGTCTTTCCTACGAGCAGTACTTC. Translating gives CASSLEASGGLSYEQYF. This chain connects TRBV5-1 to TRBJ2-7, with 10 bases fitting TRBD2. The trim removed 0 bases at V and 1 base at J, leaving 7 bases unmatched. The CDR3 contains 17 residues. CDR1 and CDR2 from the germline V gene are SGHRS and YFSETQ.

The gene calls are TRBV10-3 and TRBJ2-5; possible D gene TRBD2, 6 bases. Trimming cost V 0 bases and J 7 bases, with 12 bases left between them. The CDR3 is made up of 14 amino acids. CDR1 is ENHRY, CDR2 SYGVKD, per germline. CDR3 sequence reads: CAISESRSGGTQYF. CDR3 DNA: TGTGCCATCAGTGAGTCTCGGTCCGGGGGGACCCAGTACTTC.

For this clonotype: This CDR3 fails to terminate in the conserved phenylalanine or tryptophan, so it likely reflects a read error. This sequence joins TRBV2 and TRBJ2-1, with TRBD1 as a possible D gene (6 bases). Trimming took 8 bases from V and 10 from J, leaving 9 bases between them. CDR1 is SNHLY, CDR2 FYNNEI, per germline. This CDR3 is built from 10 residues. The CDR3 sequence is CASRGQEQFL. CDR3 DNA sequence: TGTGCCAGCCGCGGACAGGAGCAGTTCCTC.

The V gene is TRBV4-1, the J gene TRBJ2-7; D is perhaps TRBD2 (6 bases). The assigned J gene may be wrong: the sequence end matches TRBJ2-1 better. The CDR3 has 17 amino acids. Germline lookup yields CDR1 MGHRA and CDR2 YSYEKL. CDR3 DNA: TGCGCCAGCAGCCAACCTGCCGTGCCCCTTCCCGGGGGTGAGCAGTTCTTC. It codes for CASSQPAVPLPGGEQFF.

The genes are TRBV11-2 and TRBJ1-6, with D possibly TRBD1 on 5 matching bases. The CDR3 has 16 residues. V was pared by 8 bases and J by 5 bases, with 19 bases between. Germline V lookup: CDR1 SGHAT, CDR2 FQNNGV. This CDR3 reads CASRSGPGPNNSPLHF. The CDR3 bases are TGTGCCAGCCGTTCCGGACCGGGACCGAATAATTCACCCCTCCACTTT.

This clonotype showed up many times. This chain links TRBV5-1 with TRBJ2-5, with a tentative D call TRBD2 (5 bases). The germline CDR1 and CDR2 sequences are SGHRS and YFSETQ. V shed 0 bases and J shed 5 bases, with 17 bases lying between them. The CDR3 consists of 16 residues. In DNA, the CDR3 is TGCGCCAGCAGCTTGGGTGGTAGGCTTGGAGGTGAGACCCAGTACTTC. It translates to CASSLGGRLGGETQYF.

J is TRBJ2-6 and V is TRBV12-3 or TRBV12-4; perhaps TRBD1 as D (5 bases). Trimming removed 6 bases at V and 0 bases at J, with 15 bases between. The CDR3 is made up of 17 amino acids. Here the CDR3 reads CASSQTGEISGANVLTF. CDR3 DNA: TGTGCCAGCAGCCAAACAGGAGAGATCTCTGGGGCCAACGTCCTGACTTTC.

The chain couples TRBV2 to TRBJ2-2, with 7 bases matching TRBD1. CDR3 size: 17 residues. Germline V gene data show CDR1 as SNHLY and CDR2 as FYNNEI. With 5 bases clipped from V and 7 bases from J, the junction kept 16 bases outside the gene matches. The CDR3 coding sequence is TGTGCCAGCAGTCAACAGGGGCGTTGGGGCCATAGCGGGGAGCTGTTTTTT. Its protein product is CASSQQGRWGHSGELFF.

This clonotype has ten or more counts. This chain joins TRBV5-1 and TRBJ1-4, with TRBD1 as a possible D gene (6 bases). Germline assignment: CDR1 SGHRS and CDR2 YFSETQ. The CDR3 has 16 residues. With 4 bases removed from V and 4 bases from J, the gap between germline ends came to 17 bases. For the CDR3, the DNA is TGCGCCAGCAGCCCCGATCGAGGGACACTTAATGAAAAACTGTTTTTT. Amino acid sequence: CASSPDRGTLNEKLFF.

This clonotype has more than one count but fewer than ten. The rearrangement links TRBV20-1 to TRBJ2-3; TRBD2 agrees at 7 bases. With V trimmed by 3 bases and J by 4 bases, 4 bases remained unmatched. The CDR3 spans 13 residues. Germline CDR1 DFQATT, CDR2 SNEGSKA (reference sequence). In DNA, the CDR3 is TGCAGTGCTAGGTGGGAGGGCGCAGATACGCAGTATTTT. It encodes CSARWEGADTQYF.

This clonotype was seen more than once but under ten times. The chain's CDR3 is CASSESQGKNRETQYF. CDR3 sequence (DNA): TGTGCCAGCAGTGAATCCCAGGGAAAGAATCGGGAGACCCAGTACTTC. The chain recombines TRBV2 with TRBJ2-5, with D possibly matching TRBD1 (5 bases). The CDR3 contains 16 residues. The V end was cut by 2 bases, the J end by 5 bases, with 18 bases between. Per germline, CDR1 SNHLY and CDR2 FYNNEI.

This chain joins TRBV12-3 or TRBV12-4 and TRBJ1-1, with 7 bases fitting TRBD1. The ends lost 2 bases at V and 6 bases at J; junction bases unmatched: 9. The CDR3 spans 15 residues. CDR3 region: CASSLMTGSYSEAFF. Here the CDR3 DNA reads TGTGCCAGCAGTTTAATGACAGGGTCATACTCTGAAGCTTTCTTT.

The table lists this clonotype with many counts. This sequence joins TRBV25-1 and TRBJ1-1; D gene unclear. The CDR3 is 16 amino acids. In germline, CDR1 is MGHDK, CDR2 SYGVNS. Trimming pared 1 base from V and 1 base from J, leaving 13 bases between. This CDR3 is CASSESQTLRNTEAFF. The CDR3 region has the DNA TGTGCCAGCAGTGAATCCCAGACTTTGAGGAACACTGAAGCTTTCTTT. The full variable domain, completed using reference TRBV25-1 and TRBJ1-1, is EADIYQTPRYLVIGTGKKITLECSQTMGHDKMYWYQQDPGMELHLIHYSYGVNSTEKGDLSSESTVSRIRTEHFPLTLESARPSHTSQYLCASSESQTLRNTEAFFGQGTRLTVV.

The chain joins TRBV29-1 to TRBJ2-7; weak D call: TRBD2 (6 bases). This CDR3 comprises 12 residues. The ends were cut back, 3 bases at V and 7 bases at J, with 13 bases in the middle. Germline V lookup: CDR1 SQVTM, CDR2 ANQGSEA. The CDR3 DNA is TGCAGCGTTGATGGAGCGGCGGGGGAGCAGTACTTC. Protein sequence: CSVDGAAGEQYF.

The sample holds a few counts of this clonotype. Relative to the germline gene, one junction end is altered; a read error may explain this. This chain uses TRBV7-9 with TRBJ1-1; D not certain. Germline CDR1 is SEHNR and CDR2 is FQNEAQ (reference sequence). The CDR3 has 11 amino acids. The CDR3 DNA follows: TGTGCCAGCAGCTCCTATACTGGAGCTTTCTTT. It encodes CASSSYTGAFF.

The chain carries TRBV2 and TRBJ1-1; D gene uncertain. This CDR3 is built from 13 residues. Germline CDR1 SNHLY, CDR2 FYNNEI. Trimming took 8 bases from V and 1 from J, leaving 11 bases between them. The CDR3 is CASERESNTEAFF. Written as DNA, the CDR3 is TGTGCCAGCGAAAGAGAGTCGAACACTGAAGCTTTCTTT.

This clonotype occurred many times. The chain is built from TRBV7-9 and TRBJ1-1, with 9 bases aligning to TRBD1. Germline-derived CDR1 and CDR2 are SEHNR and FQNEAQ (reference sequence). The length of the CDR3 is 16 residues. J was trimmed by 0 bases and V by 6 bases; bases with no gene match: 8. The CDR3 nucleotides are TGTGCCAGCAGTGAACAGGGGGCGGAATTGAACACTGAAGCTTTCTTT. It codes for CASSEQGAELNTEAFF.